Listed here are 16 T cell receptor beta chains from one sample, sequenced in a study of sequential checkpoint blockade in melanoma (dated by TCRdb to the late 2010s). Sample treatment or condition, as interpreted from the label and publication: randomized to nivolumab then ipilimumab (arm A) or the reverse (arm B). The library was prepared using the immunoSEQ multiplex PCR assay. The table was pulled from immuneACCESS by TCRdb, which kept in-frame rearrangements only. Such tables lose some clones; where checked, under half of the loss comes from unresolved V genes, and the rest has no known cause. The table for this sample lists roughly 6,400 clones; 21% of them were counted only once. In total, the top ten clones hold roughly 10% of the sample. This specimen was tumor tissue (inferred from file names), taken from a patient given nivolumab and ipilimumab in sequence. The receptor set was obtained from a human donor with melanoma.

A few counts support this clone. This sequence joins TRBV14 and TRBJ1-4; 7 bases map to TRBD1. CDR3 length equals 14 residues. Trimming removed 4 bases from V and 4 bases from J; junction bases left unmatched: 3. Germline V lookup: CDR1 SGHDN, CDR2 FVKESK. CDR3 loop: CASSRQGGNEKLFF. The DNA of the CDR3 is TGTGCCAGCAGCCGACAGGGTGGTAATGAAAAACTGTTTTTT. Filled out from reference TRBV14 and TRBJ1-4, the complete variable domain reads EAGVTQFPSHSVIEKGQTVTLRCDPISGHDNLYWYRRVMGKEIKFLLHFVKESKQDESGMPNNRFLAERTGGTYSTLKVQPAELEDSGVYFCASSRQGGNEKLFFGSGTQLSVL.

The V call is TRBV28, the J call TRBJ1-3; perhaps TRBD1 as D (5 bases). Trimming pared 3 bases from V and 0 bases from J, leaving 12 bases between. Germline V CDR1 and CDR2: MDHEN, SYDVKM. The CDR3 is 16 amino acids. CDR3 sequence reads: CASSFSQGFSGNTIYF. The CDR3, as DNA: TGTGCCAGCAGTTTTTCCCAGGGTTTCTCTGGAAACACCATATATTTT.

In its sample, this clone was seen a few times. V gene TRBV6-8 combines with J gene TRBJ2-5, with TRBD1 identical over 8 bases. The CDR3 is 13 amino acids. CDR1 and CDR2 (germline): MNHGY, SAAAGT. Trimming cost V 6 bases and J 5 bases; bases outside gene matches: 5. This CDR3 is CASRTGGGETQYF. The CDR3 DNA reads as TGTGCCAGCAGAACAGGGGGTGGGGAGACCCAGTACTTC.

A few counts support this clone. This chain links TRBV6-8 with TRBJ1-1; the D gene is possibly TRBD1 (5 bases). This CDR3 contains 14 residues. Germline CDR1 and CDR2: MNHGY and SAAAGT. V lost 7 bases and J lost 1, with 13 bases in between. CDR3 bases: TGTGCCAGCACCCTGAGGCAGGGGAACACTGAAGCTTTCTTT. Translating it yields CASTLRQGNTEAFF.

J is TRBJ1-5 and V is TRBV11-1, with 9 bases identical to TRBD1. This CDR3 contains 16 residues. With V trimmed by 5 bases and J by 7 bases, 12 bases remained unmatched. Germline-derived CDR1 and CDR2 are SGHAT and FQDESV (reference sequence). This CDR3 is CASSRSTGGWGQPQHF. The CDR3 DNA is TGTGCCAGCAGCCGATCAACAGGGGGCTGGGGACAGCCCCAGCATTTT.

In its sample, this clone was seen a few times. The chain uses TRBV6-8 and TRBJ2-7; no firm D call. CDR1 MNHGY and CDR2 SAAAGT come from the germline V gene. This CDR3 has 12 amino acids. V lost 6 bases to trimming and J lost 4 bases, with 10 bases between them. The CDR3 loop reads CASSSPWYEQYF. Written as DNA, the CDR3 is TGTGCCAGCAGCTCCCCTTGGTACGAGCAGTACTTC.

This clone has a handful of counts. V is TRBV9 and J is TRBJ2-3; TRBD1 or TRBD2 may be the D gene (7 bases each). CDR1 and CDR2 (germline): SGDLS, YYNGEE. Trimming left V 0 bases short and J 3 bases short, with 11 bases between. The CDR3 totals 15 residues. The CDR3 DNA reads TGTGCCAGCAGCGTAGGACAGGGAGGGACAGATACGCAGTATTTT. Translating gives CASSVGQGGTDTQYF. Full variable domain (rest looked up from reference TRBV9 and TRBJ2-3): DSGVTQTPKHLITATGQRVTLRCSPRSGDLSVYWYQQSLDQGLQFLIQYYNGEERAKGNILERFSAQQFPDLHSELNLSSLELGDSALYFCASSVGQGGTDTQYFGPGTRLTVL.

By share of the sample, this clone is medium-sized (0.01 to 0.1%). V and J are TRBV11-3 and TRBJ1-2, with 7 bases that match TRBD1. J was trimmed by 2 bases and V by 4 bases; bases with no gene match: 7. Germline CDR1 is SGHNT and CDR2 is YENEEA. This CDR3 comprises 15 residues. The CDR3: CASSSSTGVNYGYTF. The CDR3 nucleotides are TGTGCCAGCAGCTCATCCACAGGGGTGAACTATGGCTACACCTTC.

This clone has ten or more counts. V and J are TRBV6-8 and TRBJ2-7; 8 bases align to TRBD2. Germline CDR1 is MNHGY and CDR2 is SAAAGT. The CDR3 is made up of 14 amino acids. Unmatched junction bases numbered 10, after V lost 6 bases and J lost 6 bases. CDR3 loop: CASSRPAGGPEQYF. The CDR3 nucleotides read TGTGCCAGCAGCCGCCCGGCGGGAGGCCCCGAGCAGTACTTC.

This clone was counted a few times. V and J are TRBV6-8 and TRBJ1-5; no firm D call. Trimming cost V 5 bases and J 7 bases, with 12 bases left between them. This CDR3 has 13 residues. In germline, CDR1 is MNHGY, CDR2 SAAAGT. CDR3 region: CASSAVTGQPQHF. As DNA, the CDR3 is TGTGCCAGCAGTGCGGTTACGGGGCAGCCCCAGCATTTT.

This clone has only a few counts. V gene TRBV15 combines with J gene TRBJ1-3; D is unclear. The CDR3 spans 15 residues. Germline V gene sequence: CDR1 LNHNV, CDR2 YYDKDF (reference sequence). The V end was cut by 3 bases, the J end by 4 bases, with 13 bases between. The CDR3 nucleotides read TGTGCCACCAGCAGGAGGTACGGAGAAGGAAACACCATATATTTT. Translated: CATSRRYGEGNTIYF. The full variable domain, rest sourced from reference TRBV15 and TRBJ1-3, is DAMVIQNPRYQVTQFGKPVTLSCSQTLNHNVMYWYQQKSSQAPKLLFHYYDKDFNNEADTPDNFQSRRPNTSFCFLDIRSPGLGDTAMYLCATSRRYGEGNTIYFGEGSWLTVV.

This clone ranks as medium-sized. The chain is built from TRBV11-3 and TRBJ2-7; TRBD1 agrees at 10 bases. The CDR3 is 15 amino acids. The J segment lost 3 bases and the V segment lost 5 bases, leaving 7 bases of the junction unmatched. Germline V gives CDR1 SGHNT, CDR2 YENEEA. CDR3: CASSPTGGQHYEQYF. CDR3 bases: TGTGCCAGCAGCCCGACAGGGGGCCAGCACTACGAGCAGTACTTC.

The chain recombines TRBV28 with TRBJ1-2; unclear D gene. The V and J ends lost 8 bases and 4 bases respectively, with 11 bases between them. The CDR3 sequence is 12 residues long. Germline V gene sequence: CDR1 MDHEN, CDR2 SYDVKM. Written as DNA, the CDR3 is TGTGCCAGCTACCACATCTTCTATGGCTACACCTTC. Amino acids: CASYHIFYGYTF.

The chain combines TRBV18 with TRBJ2-1; 8 bases line up with TRBD1. The CDR3 contains 15 residues. With V trimmed by 3 bases and J by 3 bases, 4 bases remained unmatched. Germline V gene lookup returns CDR1 KGHSH and CDR2 LQKENI. The CDR3 is CASSPGQDYYNEQFF. Written as DNA, the CDR3 is TGTGCCAGCTCACCGGGACAGGATTACTACAATGAGCAGTTCTTC.

There are a few counts of this clone. The J gene is TRBJ2-1, the V gene TRBV30, with D possibly being TRBD1 (6 bases). CDR3 length equals 15 residues. Per germline, CDR1 GTSNPN and CDR2 SVGIG (reference sequence). V was trimmed by 4 bases and J by 1 base, leaving 14 bases between them. Here the CDR3 reads CAWTYRERSYNEQFF. The CDR3 DNA follows: TGTGCCTGGACCTACAGGGAAAGGTCCTACAATGAGCAGTTCTTC.

The CDR3 loop is CASSLGVGGRGNNEQFF. Written as DNA, the CDR3 is TGCGCCAGCAGCTTGGGGGTAGGCGGGAGGGGCAACAATGAGCAGTTCTTC. This rearrangement joins TRBV23-1 to TRBJ2-1; 9 nucleotides align to TRBD2. TRBV23-1 falls under the ORF class, with uncertain function. The CDR3 contains 17 residues. The V and J ends lost 6 bases and 5 bases, in that order; junction bases with no gene match: 14.